This TCR beta chain was identified in a study of CD8+ T cells in alopecia areata. Background on the study: Patients given treatment had severity scored by the percentage of scalp area affected.

The CDR3 length is 11 residues. CDR1 is SQVTM and CDR2 is ANQGSEA in the germline V gene. With 4 bases removed from V and 6 bases from J, the gap between germline ends came to 7 bases. This clone was picked up a small number of times. What it recognizes is unknown. Documented treatment: oral pan-JAK inhibitor, 5-10 mg twice daily. Sampling of alopecia areata patients yielded lesional scalp punch biopsies as well as peripheral blood. Extracted RNA was reverse transcribed into cDNA, the sequencing template. Using immunoSEQ multiplex PCR, the repertoire was profiled, and TCRdb retains in-frame clones only, with some absent. The sample consists of about 270,000 clones, 60% of them appearing once. General study points: A large proportion of expanded lesional clones were detected persisting in scalp and blood during tofacitinib.

This receptor was obtained from a human donor with alopecia areata. J is TRBJ2-1 and V is TRBV29-1, with D unresolved. This specimen consisted of CD4+ T cells sorted from blood, obtained around week 54, from a patient treated with tofacitinib. The CDR3 DNA sequence: TGCAGCGTTGTTCTGCGCAATGAGCAGTTCTTC. This translates into CSVVLRNEQFF.